This T cell receptor (beta chain) was sequenced during a study of T cells in women clearing cervical HPV infection. Study in general: Donors had HPV16-related CIN3 or worse; 2 had invasive cancer. Case blood was drawn when the lesion was first found; control blood after infection became undetectable. Only a few women had HLA typing results available.

Generated by immunoSEQ multiplex PCR, the TCRdb table keeps only in-frame clones and is missing some. This repertoire includes roughly 50,000 clones. A note on this clone: Coverage ceases 3 residues before the CDR3 finishes, and the germline J gene fills in the end.

This CDR3 has 15 residues. Germline CDR1 and CDR2: SEHNR and FQNEAQ (reference sequence). This receptor was obtained from a woman between 18 and 70 years old with a cervical HPV16 infection that either progressed to CIN3+ or cleared (not recorded which). This chain uses TRBV7-9 with TRBJ2-3, with 13 nucleotides matching TRBD2. The sequenced sample was blood buffy coat. CDR3 DNA (partial): TGTGCCAGCAGCTTGGGGACTAGCGGGAAAGAGACG. Amino acid sequence: CASSLGTSGKET. The full CDR3 reads CASSLGTSGKETQYF.